Listed here are 19 T cell receptor beta chains from one sample, sequenced in a study of molecular identifiers for immune sequencing clone quantification. From the PCR reads, TCRdb called clonotypes with MiXCR, one entry per CDR3 protein. This sample yields more than 300,000 distinct CDR3 sequences, of which 20% to 25% are seen a single time; approximately 0.84% belongs to the top ten. Specimen: naive CD8+ T cells from blood, with Jurkat cell RNA spiked in. The subset was: FACS-sorted CD8+CD4-CCR7+CD45RA+ naive T cells. The receptors stem from a human donor in good health. Some libraries in this study had Jurkat cell RNA spiked in.

This clonotype was picked up a small number of times. The chain joins TRBV29-1 to TRBJ2-1; 13 bases map to TRBD2. CDR1 is SQVTM and CDR2 is ANQGSEA in the germline V gene. J was trimmed by 1 base and V by 3 bases; bases with no gene match: 6. This CDR3 has 17 amino acids. The CDR3 loop is CSVEGLAGKGSYNEQFF. CDR3 in DNA: TGCAGCGTTGAGGGACTAGCGGGAAAGGGGTCCTACAATGAGCAGTTCTTC.

CDR3 DNA: TGTGCCAGCAGCCCAAAGACAGGGGGCGGATACGAGCAGTACTTC. The encoded protein is CASSPKTGGGYEQYF. The rearrangement links TRBV3-1 to TRBJ2-7; 10 bases are shared with TRBD1. The germline gives CDR1 LGHDT, CDR2 YNNKEL (reference sequence). J was trimmed by 4 bases and V by 4 bases; bases with no gene match: 7. This CDR3 has 15 residues.

This clonotype has only a few counts. An end of the junction does not agree with germline; a read error may underlie this. The rearrangement joins TRBV7-7 to TRBJ2-5, with a weak D call TRBD1 (5 bases). Germline V gene lookup returns CDR1 SSHAT and CDR2 FNYEAQ (reference sequence). The CDR3 runs to 16 residues. CDR3: CASSLTDNLGQETQYF. The CDR3, as DNA: TGTGCTAGCAGCTTAACGGACAACCTCGGCCAAGAGACCCAGTACTTC.

This clonotype was seen more than once but under ten times. The chain has TRBV27 and TRBJ2-3; a weak D match, TRBD1 (6 bases). Germline-derived CDR1 and CDR2 are MNHEY and SMNVEV (reference sequence). V was clipped by 0 bases and J by 2 bases, with 12 bases between them. The CDR3 is 16 amino acids. DNA of the CDR3: TGTGCCAGCAGTTTATCCAGGGGAAGGTCCACAGATACGCAGTATTTT. Encoded protein: CASSLSRGRSTDTQYF.

On this clonotype: A read error may explain this, as a much larger clone is one base away. This chain links TRBV4-3 with TRBJ2-1; TRBD2 agrees at 7 bases. CDR3 size: 18 residues. From germline, CDR1 is LGHNA and CDR2 YSLEER. CDR3 amino acids: CASSQDPLTGGSRNERFF. DNA for the CDR3: TGCGCCAGCAGCCAAGACCCCTTAACCGGCGGGAGTAGGAATGAGCGGTTCTTC.

Note on this clonotype: With a much larger clone just one base away, this may be a read error. The chain combines TRBV6-1 with TRBJ2-7; tentative D call: TRBD1 (6 bases). The CDR3 is 12 amino acids. Germline CDR1 is MNHNS and CDR2 is SASEGT. CDR3 in DNA: TGTGCCGGCAGTATGACAGGTCGCGAGCAGTACTTC. Protein product: CAGSMTGREQYF.

This clonotype was counted only a few times. The V call is TRBV7-9, the J call TRBJ2-7, with D hard to call. The ends were cut back, 1 base at V and 2 bases at J, with 9 bases in the middle. Germline-derived CDR1 and CDR2 are SEHNR and FQNEAQ (reference sequence). The CDR3 length is 14 residues. CDR3 protein: CASSLVGQPYEQYF. Written as DNA, the CDR3 is TGTGCCAGCAGCTTAGTAGGGCAGCCCTACGAGCAGTACTTC. The full variable domain, in which reference TRBV7-9 and TRBJ2-7 provide the parts outside the CDR3, is DTGVSQNPRHKITKRGQNVTFRCDPISEHNRLYWYRQTLGQGPEFLTYFQNEAQLEKSRLLSDRFSAERPKGSFSTLEIQRTEQGDSAMYLCASSLVGQPYEQYFGPGTRLTVT.

This clonotype has ten or more counts. The J gene is TRBJ1-1, the V gene TRBV5-1; 12 positions agree with TRBD1. The germline V gene encodes CDR1 SGHRS and CDR2 YFSETQ. Trimming took 5 bases from V and 5 from J; bases not matched to a gene: 16. The CDR3 sequence is 18 residues long. CDR3 residues: CASSFAGTGGLGTTEAFF. CDR3 in DNA: TGCGCCAGCAGTTTCGCCGGGACAGGGGGCCTCGGAACGACTGAAGCTTTCTTT.

This clonotype was observed at least ten times. CDR3 bases: TGCAGCGTGTGGCTGGGCAGGCCCAGCTCCTACGAGCAGTACTTC. Amino acid sequence: CSVWLGRPSSYEQYF. V gene TRBV29-1 combines with J gene TRBJ2-7; D remains unclear. Germline lookup yields CDR1 SQVTM and CDR2 ANQGSEA. This CDR3 has 15 residues. Trimming pared 6 bases from V and 0 bases from J, leaving 18 bases between.

As for this clonotype: A much more abundant neighbour one base away suggests this may be a read error. The rearrangement uses TRBV12-3 or TRBV12-4 and TRBJ2-3, with D possibly being TRBD2 (6 bases). The V end lost 5 bases, the J end lost 5 bases, and 14 bases lay between the germline ends. This CDR3 comprises 14 residues. Here the CDR3 DNA reads TGTGCCAGCAGTGACGGGAGCATTATAGATACGCAGTATTTT. This translates into CASSDGSIIDTQYF.

This clonotype was detected ten times or more. The V and J genes are TRBV2 and TRBJ2-3; 9 bases are shared with TRBD2. The germline CDR1 and CDR2 sequences are SNHLY and FYNNEI. CDR3 length equals 17 residues. V lost 0 bases to trimming and J lost 2 bases; unmatched junction nucleotides: 6. The CDR3 region has the DNA TGTGCCAGCAGTGAAGCAGGCGCGGGGGGGCCCACAGATACGCAGTATTTT. It codes for CASSEAGAGGPTDTQYF.

This clonotype was detected ten times or more. V gene TRBV24-1 combines with J gene TRBJ2-2, with 7 positions matching TRBD1. Germline V gene sequence: CDR1 KGHDR, CDR2 SFDVKD. The CDR3 sequence is 17 residues long. Losses at the gene ends were 0 bases for V and 1 base for J; bases not matched to a gene: 4. CDR3 DNA: TGTGCCACCAGTGATTTGAGGACAGGAGAGAACACCGGGGAGCTGTTTTTT. Encoded protein: CATSDLRTGENTGELFF.

This clonotype came up many times. The chain uses TRBV6-2 or TRBV6-3 and TRBJ1-1, with a possible D match to TRBD1 (5 bases). The germline gives CDR1 MNHEY, CDR2 SVGEGT. The length of the CDR3 is 13 residues. The CDR3 bases are TGTGTATCGTCCGGGGCTCTGAACACTGAAGCTTTCTTT. Translation gives CVSSGALNTEAFF.

For this clonotype: This may be a read error, as it is one base from a much larger clone. The chain carries TRBV7-2 and TRBJ2-7; D is undetermined. The CDR3 sequence is 14 residues long. Germline V gene data show CDR1 as SGHTA and CDR2 as FQGNSA. The CDR3 DNA follows: TGTGCCAGCAGCTTAGCTACGAGCTCCTACGGGCAGTACTTC. The encoded protein is CASSLATSSYGQYF.

There are many counts of this clonotype. The chain couples TRBV5-1 to TRBJ1-2; D remains unclear. Trimming left V 4 bases short and J 0 bases short, with 7 bases between. This CDR3 contains 13 residues. Germline lookup yields CDR1 SGHRS and CDR2 YFSETQ. DNA of the CDR3: TGCGCCAGCAGCCCGCCCACTAACTATGGCTACACCTTC. This translates into CASSPPTNYGYTF.

The chain is built from TRBV11-2 and TRBJ1-1; a possible D gene is TRBD1 (6 bases). The length of the CDR3 is 16 residues. Trimming removed 3 bases from V and 0 bases from J, with 14 bases in between. The germline gives CDR1 SGHAT, CDR2 FQNNGV. DNA for the CDR3: TGTGCCAGCAGCTTGTTCCTAGGGGGATTGAACACTGAAGCTTTCTTT. As protein: CASSLFLGGLNTEAFF.

The CDR3 loop is CASGHLEIVEKLFF. CDR3 DNA: TGTGCCAGCGGACACCTGGAGATAGTCGAAAAACTGTTTTTT. The V call is TRBV3-1, the J call TRBJ1-4; D may be TRBD1 (5 bases). Trimming shortened V by 8 bases and J by 8 bases, and 18 bases separated the two germline ends. The germline V gene has CDR1 LGHDT and CDR2 YNNKEL (reference sequence). This CDR3 is built from 14 residues.

There are many counts of this clonotype. The rearrangement joins TRBV7-9 to TRBJ2-5, with D perhaps TRBD2 (5 bases). V lost 7 bases, J lost 2 bases, and 8 bases lay in between. CDR1 and CDR2 (germline): SEHNR, FQNEAQ (reference sequence). This CDR3 has 12 amino acids. This CDR3 reads CASTGLQETQYF. DNA of the CDR3: TGTGCCAGCACCGGACTTCAAGAGACCCAGTACTTC.

As concerns this clonotype: Just one base apart from a much larger clone, this may be a read error. The V call is TRBV2, the J call TRBJ2-6, with D possibly being TRBD2 (6 bases). The V end lost 7 bases, the J end lost 0 bases, and 7 bases lay between the germline ends. This CDR3 has 14 amino acids. Per the germline V gene, CDR1 is SNHLY and CDR2 is FYNNEI. The CDR3, as DNA: TGTGCCAGCACGGGGGACTCTGGGGCCAACGTCCTGACTTTC. Protein: CASTGDSGANVLTF. Drawing the rest from reference TRBV2 and TRBJ2-6, the complete variable domain is EPEVTQTPSHQVTQMGQEVILRCVPISNHLYFYWYRQILGQKVEFLVSFYNNEISEKSEIFDDQFSVERPDGSNFTLKIRSTKLEDSAMYFCASTGDSGANVLTFGAGSRLTVL.